The 10 T cell receptor beta chains listed next were all sequenced from one sample in a study of shared clonotypes between healthy human individuals. Libraries were prepared by immunoSEQ multiplex PCR; TCRdb keeps only in-frame clonotypes and omits some of them. The sample lists around 2.5 million clones, more than 85% seen once, with approximately 0.35% in the top ten. The specimen sequenced was naive CD4+ T cells from PBMCs. Noted subset: CD45RA+ positively selected. These receptors were obtained from a man aged 18 to 29 in good health. Some clones in this sample may be carry-over from other donors' samples.

This sequence joins TRBV5-1 and TRBJ2-1, with 9 nucleotides matching TRBD1. The trim removed 3 bases at V and 7 bases at J, leaving 17 bases unmatched. The CDR3 is 18 amino acids. The germline V gene encodes CDR1 SGHRS and CDR2 YFSETQ. The CDR3 sequence is CASSSSPIRQGGWNEQFF. The DNA of the CDR3 is TGCGCCAGCAGCTCCAGCCCCATTAGACAGGGGGGATGGAATGAGCAGTTCTTC.

The gene calls are TRBV27 and TRBJ2-2; TRBD2 aligns across 8 bases. The germline V gene has CDR1 MNHEY and CDR2 SMNVEV (reference sequence). After removal of 3 bases from V and 6 bases from J, the junction contained 9 bases not matched to a gene. CDR3 length: 16 residues. The CDR3 spells CASSFQAGVSAGELFF. The CDR3 DNA reads as TGTGCCAGCAGTTTTCAAGCGGGAGTATCCGCCGGGGAGCTGTTTTTT.

Turning to this clone: Other DNA sequences in this specimen translate into the identical CDR3. This sequence joins TRBV18 and TRBJ2-7; maybe TRBD1 (6 bases). Trimming cost V 0 bases and J 2 bases, with 8 bases left between them. CDR1 is KGHSH and CDR2 is LQKENI in the germline V gene. This CDR3 is built from 14 residues. CDR3 region: CASSPPTGPYEQYF. The CDR3 nucleotides are TGTGCCAGCTCACCACCGACAGGACCCTACGAGCAGTACTTC.

The chain joins TRBV19 to TRBJ2-1; D may be TRBD2 (6 bases). Germline V gives CDR1 LNHDA, CDR2 SQIVND (reference sequence). The CDR3 runs to 14 residues. With 4 bases removed from V and 6 bases from J, the gap between germline ends came to 13 bases. The CDR3 loop is CASSSSEGSNEQFF. The CDR3 DNA follows: TGTGCCAGTAGTAGTTCGGAGGGGTCCAATGAGCAGTTCTTC.

This clone occurred once. The sample has other DNA sequences that encode this CDR3 too. The rearrangement links TRBV18 to TRBJ2-7; a possible D gene is TRBD2 (5 bases). This CDR3 contains 14 residues. V was clipped by 2 bases and J by 1 base, with 9 bases between them. Germline V lookup: CDR1 KGHSH, CDR2 LQKENI. CDR3 DNA sequence: TGTGCCAGCTCACCAGTAGGGAGTTCCTACGAGCAGTACTTC. Encoded protein: CASSPVGSSYEQYF.

The V and J genes are TRBV28 and TRBJ1-1, with a tentative D call TRBD1 (5 bases). The germline V gene encodes CDR1 MDHEN and CDR2 SYDVKM. The CDR3 consists of 11 residues. With 9 bases removed from V and 4 bases from J, the gap between germline ends came to 9 bases. As DNA, the CDR3 is TGTGCCAGTGCCGGGGGCACTGAAGCTTTCTTT. Its protein product is CASAGGTEAFF. Combining the CDR3 with reference TRBV28 and TRBJ1-1 gives the whole variable domain DVKVTQSSRYLVKRTGEKVFLECVQDMDHENMFWYRQDPGLGLRLIYFSYDVKMKEKGDIPEGYSVSREKKERFSLILESASTNQTSMYLCASAGGTEAFFGQGTRLTVV.

This chain joins TRBV5-1 and TRBJ2-7, with a possible D match to TRBD2 (6 bases). Trimming removed 4 bases from V and 0 bases from J, with 20 bases in between. The CDR3 length is 17 residues. Germline V gives CDR1 SGHRS, CDR2 YFSETQ. This chain's CDR3 is CASSPILGEEASYEQYF. CDR3 coding DNA: TGCGCCAGCAGCCCAATTCTGGGGGAGGAGGCCTCCTACGAGCAGTACTTC.

V is TRBV11-2 and J is TRBJ2-5; D unclear. The DNA end is a closer match to TRBJ2-7, so the J assignment may be wrong. CDR1 and CDR2 (germline): SGHAT, FQNNGV. The CDR3 length is 10 residues. The DNA of the CDR3 is TGTGCCAGCAGCTCTAGCGAGCAGTACTTC. As protein: CASSSSEQYF.

CDR3 sequence reads: CASSLRTFNTGELFF. The CDR3 nucleotides are TGTGCCAGCAGCTTGAGGACCTTCAACACCGGGGAGCTGTTTTTT. The chain combines TRBV5-6 with TRBJ2-2; the D is unclear. V was shortened by 1 base and J by 2 bases, with 9 bases between the two germline ends. Per germline, CDR1 SGHDT and CDR2 YYEEEE. The CDR3 consists of 15 residues.

The chain employs TRBV6-1 and TRBJ1-6; 8 positions match TRBD1. The germline gives CDR1 MNHNS, CDR2 SASEGT. Trimming cost V 3 bases and J 8 bases; bases outside gene matches: 6. The CDR3 contains 15 residues. The CDR3 DNA reads TGTGCCAGCAGTGATGAAGTCAGGGGGCATTCACCCCTCCACTTT. Its protein is CASSDEVRGHSPLHF.